The rows below give T cell receptor beta chains drawn from one sample of a study of blood T cell repertoires in COVID-19. Profiling relied on immunoSEQ multiplex PCR, and the TCRdb table lists in-frame clones only, not all of them. The table shows approximately 250,000 clones, with about nine tenths occurring only once. Input material: peripheral blood. These receptors were obtained from a man aged 30 to 45 with COVID-19, enrolled during active disease. CDR3s include the opening cysteine and the closing phenylalanine or tryptophan. A D gene is named only where the DNA matches it firmly. Only some rows state a clone size, as once, few, many or a class for expanded clones.

>TRBJ1-5|TRBV6-5|TRBD1|NA
CASSPSGQGGQPQHF
TGTGCCAGCAGTCCCTCCGGACAGGGGGGGCAGCCCCAGCATTTT
>TRBJ2-5|TRBV10-3|TRBD1|NA
CAISVRGPQETQYF
TGTGCCATCAGTGTTAGGGGGCCCCAAGAGACCCAGTACTTC
>TRBJ2-7|TRBV3-1/TRBV3-2|NA|NA
CASSQAYQGGSDEQYF
TGTGCCAGCAGCCAAGCGTACCAGGGGGGCTCCGACGAGCAGTACTTC
>TRBJ2-1|TRBV30|TRBD2|NA
CAWSWGVAGGNEQFF
TGTGCCTGGAGCTGGGGAGTAGCGGGAGGGAATGAGCAGTTCTTC
>TRBJ2-3|TRBV12-5|NA|NA
CASVLSAGASTDTQYF
TGTGCTAGTGTCTTGAGTGCAGGCGCTAGCACAGATACGCAGTATTTT
>TRBJ2-7|TRBV19|TRBD2|NA
CASSPRSGGGARGYEQYF
TGTGCCAGTAGTCCCCGCTCGGGGGGAGGGGCGCGAGGATACGAGCAGTACTTC
>TRBJ2-2|TRBV3-1/TRBV3-2|NA|few
CASSPHEGRWVFF
TGTGCCAGCAGCCCTCATGAGGGCCGATGGGTGTTTTTT
>TRBJ1-1|TRBV9|NA|once
CASSPQGGGDTEAFF
TGTGCCAGCAGCCCTCAAGGGGGGGGCGACACTGAAGCTTTCTTT
>TRBJ1-5|TRBV19|TRBD1|NA
CASSIQGDQPQHF
TGTGCCAGTAGTATACAGGGGGATCAGCCCCAGCATTTT
>TRBJ1-1|TRBV19|NA|NA
CASSPLQGSTEAFF
TGTGCCAGTAGTCCACTACAGGGCTCCACTGAAGCTTTCTTT
>TRBJ2-3|TRBV24-1|TRBD2|NA
CATSDSGTSGGRSTDTQYF
TGTGCCACCAGTGATTCCGGGACTAGCGGGGGTCGGAGCACAGATACGCAGTATTTT
>TRBJ2-2|TRBV9|NA|NA
CASSVEDSYTGELFF
TGTGCCAGCAGCGTAGAGGACAGTTACACCGGGGAGCTGTTTTTT
>TRBJ2-7|TRBV9|NA|NA
CASSGQGSPHEQYF
TGTGCCAGCAGCGGGCAGGGGTCCCCCCACGAGCAGTACTTC
>TRBJ2-2|TRBV5-4|TRBD2|NA
CASSSRLAGGLRTVTGELFF
TGTGCCAGCAGCTCCAGACTAGCGGGGGGCCTGAGGACGGTCACCGGGGAGCTGTTTTTT
>TRBJ1-2|TRBV11-2|NA|NA
CASSLRTSRGGSGYTF
TGTGCCAGCAGCTTACGTACCTCCCGAGGAGGGTCGGGCTACACCTTC
>TRBJ1-1|TRBV13|NA|NA
CASSFRGTEAFF
TGTGCCAGCAGCTTTCGGGGGACTGAAGCTTTCTTT
>TRBJ2-7|TRBV7-9|NA|few
CASSFVYRSGEQYF
TGTGCCAGCAGCTTCGTATACCGATCGGGAGAGCAGTACTTC
>TRBJ2-7|TRBV11-2|TRBD2|NA
CASSLRVTSGTYEQYF
TGTGCCAGCAGCCTAAGGGTGACTAGCGGTACCTACGAGCAGTACTTC
>TRBJ2-7|TRBV6-5|NA|NA
CASSQGGHSYEQYF
TGTGCCAGCAGCCAAGGGGGTCACTCCTACGAGCAGTACTTC
>TRBJ2-7|TRBV21-1|NA|few
CASSKDSSPIQYF
TGTGCCAGCAGCAAAGACAGCAGTCCTATTCAGTACTTC
>TRBJ2-1|TRBV19|NA|NA
CAAGEGGYEQFF
TGTGCCGCCGGAGAGGGAGGTTATGAGCAGTTCTTC
>TRBJ2-5|TRBV5-4|TRBD2|NA
CASRPGLGDSETQYF
TGTGCCAGCAGGCCGGGACTAGGGGATTCAGAGACCCAGTACTTC
>TRBJ1-2|TRBV6-5|TRBD1|NA
CASSYGDSYGYTF
TGTGCCAGCAGTTACGGGGACAGCTATGGCTACACCTTC
>TRBJ1-3|TRBV6-5|NA|NA
CASSLGASGNTIYF
TGTGCCAGCAGTCTGGGGGCGAGTGGAAACACCATATATTTT
>TRBJ1-5|TRBV3-1/TRBV3-2|NA|few
CASSQGGHANQPQHF
TGTGCCAGCAGCCAAGGTGGGCATGCCAATCAGCCCCAGCATTTT
>TRBJ2-3|TRBV15|NA|NA
CATSRDAGDTQYF
TGTGCCACCAGCAGAGACGCAGGGGACACGCAGTATTTT
>TRBJ2-2|TRBV18|NA|NA
CASSSRRGFPTGELFF
TGTGCCAGCTCCTCGCGCAGGGGTTTTCCAACCGGGGAGCTGTTTTTT
>TRBJ2-5|TRBV5-1|NA|NA
CASSLGGTRQETQYF
TGCGCCAGCAGCCTGGGAGGGACACGCCAAGAGACCCAGTACTTC
>TRBJ2-5|TRBV5-5|NA|NA
CASSPTSSETQYF
TGTGCCAGCAGCCCGACTTCGTCTGAGACCCAGTACTTC
>TRBJ1-2|TRBV18|TRBD1|NA
CASSPDRDYGYTF
TGTGCCAGCTCACCGGACAGGGACTATGGCTACACCTTC
>TRBJ1-2|TRBV5-1|TRBD1|NA
CASSSTTGTGPRGYTF
TGCGCCAGCAGCTCGACCACCGGGACAGGGCCCCGGGGCTACACCTTC
>TRBJ2-3|TRBV20-1|TRBD2|NA
CSASYLAGGTSTDTQYF
TGCAGTGCTAGTTACCTAGCGGGGGGGACTAGCACAGATACGCAGTATTTT
>TRBJ1-1|TRBV6-5|NA|few
CASRASLGAFF
TGTGCCAGCAGGGCCAGTCTTGGTGCTTTCTTT
>TRBJ1-2|TRBV18|NA|NA
CASSPSGDYGYTF
TGTGCCAGCTCACCTTCGGGGGACTATGGCTACACCTTC
>TRBJ2-5|TRBV18|NA|NA
CASSLNRDETQYF
TGTGCCAGCTCACTCAACAGGGATGAGACCCAGTACTTC
>TRBJ1-6|TRBV19|TRBD1|NA
CASSRQGLTPLHF
TGTGCCAGTAGTCGACAGGGTCTAACACCCCTCCACTTT
>TRBJ1-4|TRBV7-9|NA|NA
CASSERGTRNEKLFF
TGTGCCAGCAGCGAAAGAGGTACCCGTAATGAAAAACTGTTTTTT
>TRBJ1-1|TRBV27|NA|NA
CASSFLGREDTEAFF
TGTGCCAGCAGTTTTCTTGGCAGGGAGGACACTGAAGCTTTCTTT
>TRBJ1-1|TRBV9|NA|NA
CASSVDSRQLNTEAFF
TGTGCCAGCAGCGTAGACAGTCGACAGTTGAACACTGAAGCTTTCTTT